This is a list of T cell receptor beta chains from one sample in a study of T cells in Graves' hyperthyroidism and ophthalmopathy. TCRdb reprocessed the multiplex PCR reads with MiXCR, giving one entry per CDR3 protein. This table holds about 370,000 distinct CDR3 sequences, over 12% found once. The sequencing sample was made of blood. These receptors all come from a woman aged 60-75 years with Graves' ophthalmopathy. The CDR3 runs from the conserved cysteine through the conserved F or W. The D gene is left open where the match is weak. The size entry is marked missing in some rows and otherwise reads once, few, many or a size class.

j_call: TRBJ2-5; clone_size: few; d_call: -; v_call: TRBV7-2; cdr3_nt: TGTGCCAGCAGCCGGGGGACGGGCTACACCCCCCAAGAGACCCAGTACTTC; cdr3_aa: CASSRGTGYTPQETQYF
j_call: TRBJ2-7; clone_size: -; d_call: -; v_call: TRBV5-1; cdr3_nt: TGCGCCAGCAGATCGGCAGGCTACGAGCAGTACTTC; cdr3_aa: CASRSAGYEQYF
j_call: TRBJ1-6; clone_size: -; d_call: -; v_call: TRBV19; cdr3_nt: TGTGCCAGTAGTATTCTAGGGCTGAATTCACCCCTCCACTTT; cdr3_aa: CASSILGLNSPLHF
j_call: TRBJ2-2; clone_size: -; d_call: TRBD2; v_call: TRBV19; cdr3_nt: TGTGCCAGTAGTATCGCCCGGGCTAGCGGGAGGTTCACCGGGGAGCTGTTTTTT; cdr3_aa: CASSIARASGRFTGELFF
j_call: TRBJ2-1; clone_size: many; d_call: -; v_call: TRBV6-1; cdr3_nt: TGTGCCAGCAGTCCGGACTTTACCGACTACAATGAGCAGTTCTTC; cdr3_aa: CASSPDFTDYNEQFF
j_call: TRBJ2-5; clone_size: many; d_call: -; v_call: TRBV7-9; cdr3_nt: TGTGCCAGCAGCTGGGTCGCGGAGGAGACCCAGTACTTC; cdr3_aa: CASSWVAEETQYF
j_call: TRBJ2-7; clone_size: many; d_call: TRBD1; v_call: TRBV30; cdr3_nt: TGTGCCTGGAGTTGGGGCGGGACAGGCTCCTACGAGCAGTACTTC; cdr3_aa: CAWSWGGTGSYEQYF
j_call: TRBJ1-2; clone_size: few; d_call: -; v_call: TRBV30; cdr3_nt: TGTGCCTGGAGTAGCGGCGGTAGCTACACCTTC; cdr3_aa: CAWSSGGSYTF
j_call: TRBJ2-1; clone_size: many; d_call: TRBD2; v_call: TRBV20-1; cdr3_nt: TGCAGTGCTAGAGTATCTAGCGGGACGTCATACAATGAGCAGTTCTTC; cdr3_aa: CSARVSSGTSYNEQFF
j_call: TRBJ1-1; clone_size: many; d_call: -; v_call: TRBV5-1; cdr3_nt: TGCGCCAGCAGCTTGGCCTTGGGGGAGGGAAAAACTGAAGCTTTCTTT; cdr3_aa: CASSLALGEGKTEAFF
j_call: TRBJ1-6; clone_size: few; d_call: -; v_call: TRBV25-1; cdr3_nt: TGTGCCAGCAGTGAGCAGTTTAATTCACCCCTCCACTTT; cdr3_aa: CASSEQFNSPLHF
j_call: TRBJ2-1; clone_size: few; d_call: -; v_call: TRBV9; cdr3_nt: TGTGCCAGCAGCGTGTGGGGGGAGGATGAGCAGTTCTTC; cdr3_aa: CASSVWGEDEQFF
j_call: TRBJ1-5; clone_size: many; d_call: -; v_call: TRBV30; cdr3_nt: TGTGCCTGGAGTGTCGAAAAGAGCAATCAGCCCCAGCATTTT; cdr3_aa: CAWSVEKSNQPQHF
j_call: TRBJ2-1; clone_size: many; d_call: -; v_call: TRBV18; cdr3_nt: TGTGCCAGCTCCCGGCAGCGAACCAATGAGCAGTTCTTC; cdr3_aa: CASSRQRTNEQFF
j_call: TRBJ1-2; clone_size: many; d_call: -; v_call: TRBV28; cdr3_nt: TGTGCCAGCAGTTTATTCGGGACAACCGGCGGCTACACCTTC; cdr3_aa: CASSLFGTTGGYTF
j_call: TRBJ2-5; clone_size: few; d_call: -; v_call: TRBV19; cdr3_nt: TGTGCCAGTAGTACTGGGACGGCGGGGACCCAGTACTTC; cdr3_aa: CASSTGTAGTQYF
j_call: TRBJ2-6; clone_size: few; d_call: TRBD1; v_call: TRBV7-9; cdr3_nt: TGTGCCAGCAGCTCCCACAGGGGGGCCGGGGCCAACGTCCTGACTTTC; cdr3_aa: CASSSHRGAGANVLTF
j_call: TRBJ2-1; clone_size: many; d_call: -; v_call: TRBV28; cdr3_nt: TGTGCCAGCAGTTCAAACGTTTATAATAGCGGCTCCTACAATGAGCAGTTCTTC; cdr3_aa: CASSSNVYNSGSYNEQFF
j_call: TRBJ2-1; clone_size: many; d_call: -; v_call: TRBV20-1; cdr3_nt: TGCAGTGCGGGGCCGTATAGCGCTAATGAGCAGTTCTTC; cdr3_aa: CSAGPYSANEQFF
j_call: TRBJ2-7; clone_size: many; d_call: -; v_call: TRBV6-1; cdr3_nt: TGTGCCAGCAGTGAAGCTGCGGGGCTCGAGCAGTACTTC; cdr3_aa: CASSEAAGLEQYF
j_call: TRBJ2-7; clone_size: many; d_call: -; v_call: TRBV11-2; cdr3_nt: TGTGCCAGCAGCTCTTCGGGCTACGAGCAGTACTTC; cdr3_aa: CASSSSGYEQYF
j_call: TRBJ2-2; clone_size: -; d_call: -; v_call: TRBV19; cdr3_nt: TGTGCAACGCTATGGCCGAACACCGGGGAGCTGTTTTTT; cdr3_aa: CATLWPNTGELFF
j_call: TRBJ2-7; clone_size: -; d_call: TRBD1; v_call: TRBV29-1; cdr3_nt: TGCAGCGTTGAAATAGGGGGCTACTACGAGCAGTACTTC; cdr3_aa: CSVEIGGYYEQYF
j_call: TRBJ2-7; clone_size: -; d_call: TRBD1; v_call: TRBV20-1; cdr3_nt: TGCAGTGCTTCCGACAGGGGTTACGAGCAGTACTTC; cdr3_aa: CSASDRGYEQYF
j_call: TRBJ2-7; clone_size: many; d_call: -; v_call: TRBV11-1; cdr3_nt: TGTGCCAGCAGCTTTAACAGGGCTCTCGAGCAGTACTTC; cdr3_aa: CASSFNRALEQYF
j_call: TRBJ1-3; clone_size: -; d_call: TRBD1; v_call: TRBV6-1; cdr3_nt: TGTGCCAGCAGTCCCCACGGACAGGGCTTTAGTGGAAACACCATATATTTT; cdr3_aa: CASSPHGQGFSGNTIYF
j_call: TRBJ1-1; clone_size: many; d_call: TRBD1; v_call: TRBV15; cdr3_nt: TGTGCCACCAGCTCTACCGACAGGGCCACTGAAGCTTTCTTT; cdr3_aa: CATSSTDRATEAFF
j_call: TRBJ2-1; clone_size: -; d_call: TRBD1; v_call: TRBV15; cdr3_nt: TGTGCCACCAGCAGTGACAGGACAGGGAGCTCCTACAATGAGCAGTTCTTC; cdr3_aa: CATSSDRTGSSYNEQFF
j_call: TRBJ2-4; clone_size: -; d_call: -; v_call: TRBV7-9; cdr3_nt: TGTGCCAGCAGCTTAGCCAGGGACGGAAACATTCAGTACTTC; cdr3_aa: CASSLARDGNIQYF
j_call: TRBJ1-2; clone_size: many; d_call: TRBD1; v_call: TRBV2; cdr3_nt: TGTGCCAGCAGTTATTCAGGGGGCCAAGGCTATGGCTACACCTTC; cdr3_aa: CASSYSGGQGYGYTF
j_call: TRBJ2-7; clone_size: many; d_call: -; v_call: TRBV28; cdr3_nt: TGTGCCAGCAAAACTGGCGGGGCCTACGAGCAGTACTTC; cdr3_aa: CASKTGGAYEQYF
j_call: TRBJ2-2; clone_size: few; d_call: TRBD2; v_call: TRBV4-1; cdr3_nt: TGCGCCGGCAGCCAATGGTTCTCCGGGACTAGCGGGAACACCGGGGAGCTGTTTTTT; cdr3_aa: CAGSQWFSGTSGNTGELFF